Included here is one T cell receptor beta chain sequence, with context. No cognate antigen has been identified for it. No base quality values were provided; no much bigger clone lies one nucleotide off. The data were obtained in a study of CD8 T cells in Susac syndrome (dated by TCRdb to about 2019). With respect to the entire study: The study used repertoire sequencing to test whether antigen drove CD8+ T cell activation and differentiation in Susac syndrome. CD8+ T cell repertoire clonality was compared between approximately 12 healthy donors, some 14 Susac syndrome patients and 15 or so multiple sclerosis patients.

Peripheral blood CD8+ and CD4+ T cells from healthy donors, Susac syndrome patients and multiple sclerosis patients were profiled by high-throughput TCR beta sequencing. Treatment-naive patients with stable or active relapsing-remitting disease fulfilling revised McDonald criteria were used as multiple sclerosis controls. CD8+ TEMRA cells were enriched by FACS, while bulk CD8+ and CD4+ T cells were purified by magnetic negative isolation. Blood was drawn into EDTA tubes, processed within 24 hours, and PBMCs were isolated by density gradient centrifugation. PBMCs destined for TCR sequencing were cryopreserved in liquid nitrogen and later thawed in a 37 °C water bath. The sorted or isolated CD4+, CD8+ and CD8+ TEMRA cells had a purity of 90% or higher. RNA was extracted with the RNeasy kit and about 0.5 to 1 ug was reverse transcribed using random hexamers. TCR beta CDR3 regions were amplified with the immunoSEQ multiplex PCR assay covering 54 Vbeta and 13 Jbeta segments. PCR amplification bias was corrected using a synthetic template baseline for primer optimization and computational correction. The published analysis was carried out like this. Only productive sequences were kept, with reads annotated to V, D and J genes according to IMGT and analyzed in immunoSEQ Analyzer. Clonality was computed as one minus Shannon entropy normalized by log2 of the number of productive unique sequences. Public and private clones were assessed among the 100 most prevalent clones of each patient and control. Clones were defined as Susac-specific when absent from the healthy and MS cohorts, from over a thousand published viral clones and from other ImmuneACCESS disease sequences. TCRdb reworked the public reads: Q25 trimming with fastp, MiXCR clone assembly, productive beta chains retained. Merged by CDR3 protein, the rows form single entries marked with the most common genes and DNA. What appears here as the V and J calls and clone size reflects TCRdb's work, not the paper's. For this sample there are about 300,000 distinct CDR3 sequences; approximately 85% appear just once. The ten top clones hold roughly 0.21% of the sample.

The paper as a whole reports these results and caveats: The TCR sequencing and HLA analysis was acknowledged to have included a relatively small number of individuals.

Sequenced: CD8+ T cells from PBMCs. The TCR originated in a human donor with multiple sclerosis.

The CDR3 protein sequence reads: CASSLGVIDYEQYF. The nucleotides read TGTGCCAGCAGTTTAGGCGTTATCGACTACGAGCAGTACTTC. This chain joins TRBV27 to TRBJ2-7, with no confident D gene call. Via the germline V gene (reference sequence), CDR1 is MNHEY and CDR2 SMNVEV. V is clipped by 2 bases and J by 3 bases, and the sequence between their germline boundaries is 11 bases long. Spanning cysteine to phenylalanine, the CDR3 consists of 14 amino acids. Of all the DNA, just the CDR3 is kept, 42 bases in frame from base 1.